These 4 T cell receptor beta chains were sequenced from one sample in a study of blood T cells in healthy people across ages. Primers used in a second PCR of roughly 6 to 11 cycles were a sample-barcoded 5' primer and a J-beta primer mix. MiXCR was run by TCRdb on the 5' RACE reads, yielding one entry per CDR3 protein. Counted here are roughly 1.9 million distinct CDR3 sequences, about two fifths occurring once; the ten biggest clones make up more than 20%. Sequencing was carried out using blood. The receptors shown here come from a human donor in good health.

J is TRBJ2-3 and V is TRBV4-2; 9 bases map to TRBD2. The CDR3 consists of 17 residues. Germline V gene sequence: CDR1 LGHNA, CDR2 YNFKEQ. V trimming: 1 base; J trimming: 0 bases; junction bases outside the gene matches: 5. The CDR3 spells CASSQAPSGVSTDTQYF. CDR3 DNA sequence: TGTGCCAGCAGCCAAGCCCCTAGCGGGGTAAGCACAGATACGCAGTATTTT.

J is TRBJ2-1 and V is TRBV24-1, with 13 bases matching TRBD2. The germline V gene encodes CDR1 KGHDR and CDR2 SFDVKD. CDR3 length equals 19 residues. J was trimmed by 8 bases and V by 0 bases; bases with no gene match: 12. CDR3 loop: CATSDLRGTSGARLYEQFF. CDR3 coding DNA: TGTGCCACCAGTGATTTGCGGGGGACTAGCGGGGCTCGTCTTTATGAGCAGTTCTTC.

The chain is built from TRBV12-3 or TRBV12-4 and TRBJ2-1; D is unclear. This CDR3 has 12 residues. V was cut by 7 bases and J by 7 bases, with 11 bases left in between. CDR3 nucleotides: TGTGCCAGCACTAGGACCCAGAATGAGCAGTTCTTC. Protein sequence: CASTRTQNEQFF.

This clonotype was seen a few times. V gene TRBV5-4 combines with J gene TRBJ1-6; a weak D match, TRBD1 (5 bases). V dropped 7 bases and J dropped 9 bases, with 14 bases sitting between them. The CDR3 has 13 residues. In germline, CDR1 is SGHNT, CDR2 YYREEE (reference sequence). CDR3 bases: TGTGCCAGCTCACAGGAGCCAAGTTCACCCCTCCACTTT. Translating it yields CASSQEPSSPLHF. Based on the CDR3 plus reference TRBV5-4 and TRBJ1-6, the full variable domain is ETGVTQSPTHLIKTRGQQVTLRCSSQSGHNTVSWYQQALGQGPQFIFQYYREEENGRGNFPPRFSGLQFPNYSSELNVNALELDDSALYLCASSQEPSSPLHFGNGTRLTVT.